These 27 T cell receptor beta chains originate from one sample sequenced in a study of T cell repertoires in cytomegalovirus infection. These receptors' antigens are unknown. One entry per CDR3 protein, called by TCRdb with MiXCR from the reads. This sample has around 71,000 distinct CDR3 sequences, with approximately 20% found just once. Sequences were derived from CD8+ T cells from cultured PBMCs, sampled from culture after CMV antigen stimulation. The receptors were gathered from a human donor in good health (CMV status not recorded). Some clones in this sample may be carry-over from other donors' samples.

The chain employs TRBV27 and TRBJ2-7; D possibly corresponds to TRBD1 (6 bases). The V end lost 5 bases, the J end lost 5 bases, and 16 bases lay between the germline ends. CDR1 and CDR2 (germline): MNHEY, SMNVEV (reference sequence). There are 14 residues in the CDR3. The CDR3 nucleotides are TGTGCCAGCAGTCTACAGGGACACTCTCACGAGCAGTACTTC. This encodes CASSLQGHSHEQYF.

The CDR3 DNA reads TGTGCCAGCATCCCTGAGGCGGGGACAGGGCGCTTCGAGCAGTACTTC. Translation: CASIPEAGTGRFEQYF. The chain employs TRBV12-3 or TRBV12-4 and TRBJ2-7; TRBD1 matches at 9 bases. CDR3 size: 16 residues. V lost 7 bases, J lost 6 bases, and 16 bases stayed unmatched.

Many counts were recorded for this clonotype. J is TRBJ2-2 and V is TRBV4-1; D is ambiguous. The CDR3 length is 15 residues. V was clipped by 4 bases and J by 1 base, with 10 bases between them. The germline V gene encodes CDR1 MGHRA and CDR2 YSYEKL. The CDR3 spells CASSPLDQNTGELFF. The CDR3 DNA sequence: TGCGCCAGCAGCCCCCTGGACCAGAACACCGGGGAGCTGTTTTTT.

CDR3 protein: CASSQGAINEQFF. CDR3 sequence (DNA): TGCGCCAGCAGCCAAGGGGCAATCAATGAGCAGTTCTTC. The V gene is TRBV4-1, the J gene TRBJ2-1; unclear D gene. The ends were cut back, 1 base at V and 6 bases at J, with 7 bases in the middle. Looked up from germline, CDR1 is MGHRA and CDR2 is YSYEKL. The CDR3 covers 13 residues.

This clonotype qualifies as medium-sized. The chain employs TRBV7-9 and TRBJ1-1, with D possibly matching TRBD1 (5 bases). The CDR3 is 15 residues long. Trimming took off 0 bases at V and 2 bases at J, with 10 bases between the two ends. Per the germline V gene, CDR1 is SEHNR and CDR2 is FQNEAQ (reference sequence). The CDR3 bases are TGTGCCAGCAGCTTAGCACGGGGGTTAAACACTGAAGCTTTCTTT. It translates to CASSLARGLNTEAFF.

The chain employs TRBV6-5 and TRBJ2-1; 12 nucleotides line up with TRBD2. Germline V gene lookup returns CDR1 MNHEY and CDR2 SVGAGI. The CDR3 length is 14 residues. V dropped 10 bases and J dropped 5; count of bases not matched to a gene: 6. Here the CDR3 DNA reads TGTGCCACGCGAGGACTAGCGGGGCACAATGAGCAGTTCTTC. This translates into CATRGLAGHNEQFF.

The DNA for the CDR3 is TGTGCCAGCAGTTTAAGGGGAGGGGTGAACACTGAAGCTTTCTTT. Translating gives CASSLRGGVNTEAFF. The V call is TRBV27, the J call TRBJ1-1, with D possibly TRBD1 on 5 matching bases. The CDR3 loop spans 15 amino acids. The V end lost 2 bases, the J end lost 0 bases, and 10 bases lay between the germline ends. Per the germline V gene, CDR1 is MNHEY and CDR2 is SMNVEV (reference sequence).

The chain has TRBV27 and TRBJ2-3; TRBD2 aligns across 16 bases. Germline V gives CDR1 MNHEY, CDR2 SMNVEV (reference sequence). The CDR3 covers 18 residues. Trimming cost V 8 bases and J 5 bases; bases outside gene matches: 13. The CDR3, as DNA: TGTGCCAGCCGTTCGGGACTAGCGGGGGGGCCTTATAAAGATACGCAGTATTTT. Its translation: CASRSGLAGGPYKDTQYF.

This chain links TRBV12-3 or TRBV12-4 with TRBJ2-1, with a weak D call TRBD2 (7 bases). CDR3 length: 13 residues. The V end lost 11 bases, the J end lost 6 bases, and 17 bases lay between the germline ends. The CDR3 bases are TGTGCCGGCGGAGGGAGGGGGATCAATGAGCAGTTCTTC. Translation gives CAGGGRGINEQFF.

This clonotype was counted a few times. J is TRBJ2-7 and V is TRBV7-9; TRBD1 aligns across 7 bases. The CDR3 sequence is 16 residues long. Losses at the gene ends were 5 bases for V and 0 bases for J; bases not matched to a gene: 10. Germline V CDR1 and CDR2: SEHNR, FQNEAQ (reference sequence). The chain's CDR3 is CASSLPLGQASYEQYF. The DNA of the CDR3 is TGTGCCAGCAGCCTACCATTAGGACAGGCCTCCTACGAGCAGTACTTC.

This chain connects TRBV5-1 to TRBJ1-2; TRBD1 might be the D (6 bases). V lost 7 bases to trimming and J lost 7 bases, with 17 bases between them. The germline V gene encodes CDR1 SGHRS and CDR2 YFSETQ. The CDR3 covers 13 residues. CDR3 amino acids: CASDLQGQAGYTF. The CDR3 DNA reads as TGCGCCAGCGACCTACAGGGTCAGGCTGGCTACACCTTC. Looking up the rest from reference TRBV5-1 and TRBJ1-2 gives the full variable domain: KAGVTQTPRYLIKTRGQQVTLSCSPISGHRSVSWYQQTPGQGLQFLFEYFSETQRNKGNFPGRFSGRQFSNSRSEMNVSTLELGDSALYLCASDLQGQAGYTFGSGTRLTVV.

This chain uses TRBV28 with TRBJ1-3; maybe TRBD1 (6 bases). CDR1 MDHEN and CDR2 SYDVKM come from the germline V gene. The CDR3 loop spans 16 amino acids. The V end was cut by 4 bases, the J end by 0 bases, with 13 bases between. The CDR3: CASSSRDIISGNTIYF. The CDR3 coding sequence is TGTGCCAGCAGTTCCCGGGACATAATCTCTGGAAACACCATATATTTT.

This clonotype was detected a few times. The V gene is TRBV27, the J gene TRBJ1-6, with TRBD1 as a possible D gene (5 bases). CDR3 length: 15 residues. V was cut by 6 bases and J by 5 bases, with 14 bases left in between. Germline-derived CDR1 and CDR2 are MNHEY and SMNVEV (reference sequence). This CDR3 reads CASSPGPFHNSPLHF. In nucleotides, the CDR3 is TGTGCCAGCAGCCCGGGACCCTTCCATAATTCACCCCTCCACTTT.

V is TRBV6-2 or TRBV6-3 and J is TRBJ2-7; TRBD1 aligns across 11 bases. With 0 bases clipped from V and 2 bases from J, the junction kept 3 bases outside the gene matches. This CDR3 comprises 16 residues. The germline CDR1 and CDR2 sequences are MNHEY and SVGEGT. The chain's CDR3 is CASSYSEDRGPYEQYF. DNA of the CDR3: TGTGCCAGCAGTTACTCTGAGGACAGGGGGCCCTACGAGCAGTACTTC.

This clonotype has only a few counts. The chain uses TRBV18 and TRBJ2-7; the D gene is possibly TRBD2 (6 bases). The length of the CDR3 is 13 residues. Trimming removed 3 bases at V and 2 bases at J, with 8 bases between. Germline V gene sequence: CDR1 KGHSH, CDR2 LQKENI. DNA for the CDR3: TGTGCCAGCTCACCCGGGGGAACCTACGAGCAGTACTTC. This translates into CASSPGGTYEQYF.

The sample holds many counts of this clonotype. V is TRBV27 and J is TRBJ2-1, with 16 bases aligning to TRBD2. The CDR3 spans 20 residues. J lost 2 bases, V lost 1 base, and 8 bases had no gene match. Germline CDR1 MNHEY, CDR2 SMNVEV (reference sequence). In DNA form, the CDR3 reads TGTGCCAGCAGTTTATTTAGGGGACTAGCGGGGGGGAGTCCCTACAATGAGCAGTTCTTC. This codes for CASSLFRGLAGGSPYNEQFF.

This clonotype appeared a few times. V gene TRBV7-9 combines with J gene TRBJ2-5, with TRBD2 identical over 10 bases. The CDR3 runs to 16 residues. The J segment lost 5 bases and the V segment lost 5 bases, leaving 11 bases of the junction unmatched. Germline V gene sequence: CDR1 SEHNR, CDR2 FQNEAQ (reference sequence). The CDR3 is CASSPSGGPLSETQYF. For the CDR3, the DNA is TGTGCCAGCAGCCCTAGCGGGGGCCCCTTAAGTGAGACCCAGTACTTC.

This clonotype showed up just a few times. The chain combines TRBV4-3 with TRBJ1-4; TRBD1 agrees at 10 bases. CDR3 length: 16 amino acids. V was clipped by 4 bases and J by 2 bases; unmatched bases: 4. Per the germline V gene, CDR1 is LGHNA and CDR2 is YSLEER. CDR3 DNA: TGCGCCAGCAGCCGGGACAGGGGAGGGACTAATGAAAAACTGTTTTTT. Translating gives CASSRDRGGTNEKLFF.

The chain is built from TRBV6-5 and TRBJ2-3, with TRBD1 identical over 9 bases. The V gene end was trimmed by 5 bases and the J gene end by 4 bases; junction bases not matched to a gene: 7. The length of the CDR3 is 15 residues. CDR1 is MNHEY and CDR2 is SVGAGI in the germline V gene. In DNA, the CDR3 is TGTGCCAGCAGTCCACGAAGGACAGGGGCAGATACGCAGTATTTT. Translation gives CASSPRRTGADTQYF.

V is TRBV11-2 and J is TRBJ2-1, with D unresolved. V lost 2 bases and J lost 8, with 10 bases in between. Germline V gives CDR1 SGHAT, CDR2 FQNNGV. The CDR3 covers 13 residues. CDR3 sequence reads: CASSLPDSDEQFF. DNA for the CDR3: TGTGCCAGCAGCTTACCCGACTCTGATGAGCAGTTCTTC.

This clonotype has more than one count but fewer than ten. This rearrangement joins TRBV7-2 to TRBJ2-1, with 8 bases fitting TRBD2. The trim removed 3 bases at V and 7 bases at J, leaving 2 bases unmatched. Per germline, CDR1 SGHTA and CDR2 FQGNSA. The CDR3 consists of 13 residues. The CDR3 region is CASSLTSANEQFF. The DNA for the CDR3 is TGTGCCAGCAGCTTGACTAGCGCTAATGAGCAGTTCTTC.

This sequence joins TRBV7-6 and TRBJ2-2; 8 nucleotides agree with TRBD2. The CDR3 has 18 amino acids. Germline loops: CDR1 SGHVS, CDR2 FNYEAQ. V shed 1 base, J shed 5 bases, and the junction held 12 bases outside the gene matches. Written as DNA, the CDR3 is TGTGCCAGCAGCTTAGTCCCGGGAGGGGTAACTAGGACCGGGGAGCTGTTTTTT. It translates to CASSLVPGGVTRTGELFF.

The chain links TRBV9 to TRBJ2-1; D ambiguous. Between the trimmed V and J ends, which lost 4 bases and 6 bases, there was a span of 11 bases. CDR1 is SGDLS and CDR2 is YYNGEE in the germline V gene. The CDR3 contains 13 residues. The CDR3 sequence: CASSPQNSNEQFF. The DNA of the CDR3 is TGTGCCAGCAGCCCCCAAAACAGCAATGAGCAGTTCTTC. The whole variable domain, remainder taken from reference TRBV9 and TRBJ2-1, is DSGVTQTPKHLITATGQRVTLRCSPRSGDLSVYWYQQSLDQGLQFLIQYYNGEERAKGNILERFSAQQFPDLHSELNLSSLELGDSALYFCASSPQNSNEQFFGPGTRLTVL.

This clonotype has only a few counts. V and J are TRBV30 and TRBJ1-1; 7 bases align to TRBD1. The CDR3 consists of 13 residues. Trimming cost V 3 bases and J 3 bases; bases outside gene matches: 4. Germline-derived CDR1 and CDR2 are GTSNPN and SVGIG (reference sequence). The CDR3 region is CAWRPGGYTEAFF. For the CDR3, the DNA is TGTGCCTGGAGGCCAGGGGGATACACTGAAGCTTTCTTT.

This clonotype was counted only a few times. The V and J genes are TRBV20-1 and TRBJ1-2; no clear D. CDR1 is DFQATT and CDR2 is SNEGSKA in the germline V gene (reference sequence). Trimming took 2 bases from V and 4 from J, leaving 11 bases between them. The CDR3 totals 13 residues. The CDR3 DNA reads as TGCAGTGCTAGACACACAGAAATCTATGGCTACACCTTC. Amino acid sequence: CSARHTEIYGYTF.

The V and J genes are TRBV5-4 and TRBJ2-1; 10 bases agree with TRBD1. The CDR3 contains 15 residues. Trimming took 3 bases from V and 5 from J; bases not matched to a gene: 5. Germline CDR1 reads SGHNT; CDR2 reads YYREEE (reference sequence). DNA for the CDR3: TGTGCCAGCAGCTCCGGACAGGGGGTCCACAATGAGCAGTTCTTC. Its protein product is CASSSGQGVHNEQFF.

This clonotype was recorded at least ten times. The chain recombines TRBV7-6 with TRBJ1-1, with 12 bases matching TRBD1. This CDR3 contains 16 residues. The V gene's germline CDR1 is SGHVS and CDR2 FNYEAQ. After removal of 9 bases from V and 7 bases from J, the junction contained 15 bases not matched to a gene. CDR3 nucleotides: TGTGCCAGACAAATTGGGACAGGGGGCGACTTTAATGAAGCTTTCTTT. Translated, it gives CARQIGTGGDFNEAFF.